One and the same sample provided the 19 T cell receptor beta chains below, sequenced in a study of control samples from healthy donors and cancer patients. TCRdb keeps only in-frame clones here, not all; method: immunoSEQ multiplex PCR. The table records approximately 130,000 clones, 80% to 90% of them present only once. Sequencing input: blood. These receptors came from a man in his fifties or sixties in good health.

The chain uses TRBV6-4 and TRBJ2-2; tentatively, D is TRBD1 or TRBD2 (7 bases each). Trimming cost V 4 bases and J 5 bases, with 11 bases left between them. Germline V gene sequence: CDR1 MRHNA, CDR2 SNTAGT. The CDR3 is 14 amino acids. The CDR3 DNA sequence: TGTGCCAGCAGTGGACAGGGAGGGACCGGGGAGCTGTTTTTT. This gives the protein CASSGQGGTGELFF.

The CDR3 DNA follows: TGTGCCAGCAGCCCTATTTTGCGACAGGGTCTAGCCAAAAACATTCAGTACTTC. It translates to CASSPILRQGLAKNIQYF. This chain connects TRBV7-8 to TRBJ2-4, with 7 positions matching TRBD1. With V trimmed by 5 bases and J by 0 bases, 13 bases remained unmatched. CDR1 is SGHVS and CDR2 is FQNEAQ in the germline V gene. This CDR3 contains 18 residues.

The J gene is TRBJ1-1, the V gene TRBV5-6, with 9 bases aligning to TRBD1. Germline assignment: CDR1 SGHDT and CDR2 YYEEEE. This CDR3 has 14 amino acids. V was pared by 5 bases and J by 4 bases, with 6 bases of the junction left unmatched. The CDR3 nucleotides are TGTGCCAGCAGTTCGACAGGGGGTGGCACTGAAGCTTTCTTT. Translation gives CASSSTGGGTEAFF.

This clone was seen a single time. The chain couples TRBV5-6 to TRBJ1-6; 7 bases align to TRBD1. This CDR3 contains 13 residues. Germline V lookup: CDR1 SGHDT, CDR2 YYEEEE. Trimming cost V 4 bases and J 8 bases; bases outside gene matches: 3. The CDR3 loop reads CASSQTGDSPLHF. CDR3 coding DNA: TGTGCCAGCAGCCAAACAGGGGATTCACCCCTCCACTTT.

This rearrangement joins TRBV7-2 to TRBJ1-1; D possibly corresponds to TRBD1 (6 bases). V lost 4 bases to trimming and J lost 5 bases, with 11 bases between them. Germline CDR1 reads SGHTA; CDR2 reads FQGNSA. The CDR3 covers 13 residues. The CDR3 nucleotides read TGTGCCAGCAGCTCCCAGGGGCGGACTGAAGCTTTCTTT. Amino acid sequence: CASSSQGRTEAFF.

DNA for the CDR3: TGTGCTAGTGGTTTCGGGGAGCCGCCCCAGCATTTT. Translation: CASGFGEPPQHF. The chain is built from TRBV12-5 and TRBJ1-5; D is uncertain. With 3 bases removed from V and 9 bases from J, the gap between germline ends came to 9 bases. The length of the CDR3 is 12 residues. Germline V CDR1 and CDR2: LGHNT, FRNRAP. The full variable domain, with the rest looked up from reference TRBV12-5 and TRBJ1-5, is DARVTQTPRHKVTEMGQEVTMRCQPILGHNTVFWYRQTMMQGLELLAYFRNRAPLDDSGMPKDRFSAEMPDATLATLKIQPSEPRDSAVYFCASGFGEPPQHFGDGTRLSIL.

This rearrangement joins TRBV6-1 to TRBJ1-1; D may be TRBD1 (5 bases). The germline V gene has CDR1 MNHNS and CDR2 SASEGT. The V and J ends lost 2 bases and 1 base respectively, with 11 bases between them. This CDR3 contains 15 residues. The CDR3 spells CASSEFGASNTEAFF. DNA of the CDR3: TGTGCCAGCAGTGAATTTGGGGCCTCGAACACTGAAGCTTTCTTT.

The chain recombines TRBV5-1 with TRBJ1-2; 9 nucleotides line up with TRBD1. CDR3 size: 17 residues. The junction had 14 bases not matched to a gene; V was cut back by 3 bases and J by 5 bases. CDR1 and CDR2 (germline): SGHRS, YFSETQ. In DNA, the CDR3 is TGCGCCAGCAGCTCAACCGGGACAGGGTTTAAAGGTTATGGCTACACCTTC. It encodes CASSSTGTGFKGYGYTF.

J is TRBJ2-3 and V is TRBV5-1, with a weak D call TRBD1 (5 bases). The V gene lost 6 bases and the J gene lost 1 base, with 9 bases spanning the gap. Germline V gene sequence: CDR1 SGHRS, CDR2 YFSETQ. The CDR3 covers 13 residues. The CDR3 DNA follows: TGCGCCAGCACCCCACAGGGCACAGATACGCAGTATTTT. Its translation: CASTPQGTDTQYF.

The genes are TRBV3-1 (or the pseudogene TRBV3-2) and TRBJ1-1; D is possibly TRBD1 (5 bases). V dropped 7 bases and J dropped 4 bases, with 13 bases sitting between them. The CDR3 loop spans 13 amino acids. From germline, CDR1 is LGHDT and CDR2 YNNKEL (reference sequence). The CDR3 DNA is TGTGCCAGCAAAGAGGGGTGGGGCACTGAAGCTTTCTTT. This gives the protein CASKEGWGTEAFF.

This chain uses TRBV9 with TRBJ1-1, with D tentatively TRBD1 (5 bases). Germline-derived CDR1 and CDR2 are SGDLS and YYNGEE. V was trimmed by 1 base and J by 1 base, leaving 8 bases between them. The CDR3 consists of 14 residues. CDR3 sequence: CASSVSRANTEAFF. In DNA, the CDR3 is TGTGCCAGCAGCGTATCCAGGGCGAACACTGAAGCTTTCTTT.

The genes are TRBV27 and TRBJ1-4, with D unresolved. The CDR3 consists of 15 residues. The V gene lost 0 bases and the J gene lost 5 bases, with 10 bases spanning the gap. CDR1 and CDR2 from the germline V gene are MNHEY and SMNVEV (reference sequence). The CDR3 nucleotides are TGTGCCAGCAGTTTATCGGTGGGCGCGAATGAAAAACTGTTTTTT. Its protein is CASSLSVGANEKLFF.

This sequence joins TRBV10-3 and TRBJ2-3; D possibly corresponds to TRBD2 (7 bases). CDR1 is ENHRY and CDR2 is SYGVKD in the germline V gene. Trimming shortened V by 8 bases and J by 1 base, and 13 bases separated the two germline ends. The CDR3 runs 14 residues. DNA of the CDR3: TGTGCCATCCTGAGGCGGGGGCGCACAGATACGCAGTATTTT. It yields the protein CAILRRGRTDTQYF.

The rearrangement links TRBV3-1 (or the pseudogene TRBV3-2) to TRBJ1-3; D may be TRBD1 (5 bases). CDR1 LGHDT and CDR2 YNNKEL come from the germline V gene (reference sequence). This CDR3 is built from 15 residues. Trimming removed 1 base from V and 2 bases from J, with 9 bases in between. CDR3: CASSQGDLAGNTIYF. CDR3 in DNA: TGTGCCAGCAGCCAAGGGGACCTGGCTGGAAACACCATATATTTT.

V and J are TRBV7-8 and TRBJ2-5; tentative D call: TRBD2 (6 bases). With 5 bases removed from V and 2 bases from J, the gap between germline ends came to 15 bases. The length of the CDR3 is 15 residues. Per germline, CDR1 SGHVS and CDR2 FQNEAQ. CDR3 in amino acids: CASSPSTGEQETQYF. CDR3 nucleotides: TGTGCCAGCAGCCCGAGTACGGGGGAGCAAGAGACCCAGTACTTC.

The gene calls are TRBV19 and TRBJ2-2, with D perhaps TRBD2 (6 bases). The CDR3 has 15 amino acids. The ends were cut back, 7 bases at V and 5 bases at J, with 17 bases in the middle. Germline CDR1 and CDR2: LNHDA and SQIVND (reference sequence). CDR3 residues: CASMWGGVGTGELFF. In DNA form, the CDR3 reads TGTGCCAGTATGTGGGGCGGGGTAGGAACCGGGGAGCTGTTTTTT.

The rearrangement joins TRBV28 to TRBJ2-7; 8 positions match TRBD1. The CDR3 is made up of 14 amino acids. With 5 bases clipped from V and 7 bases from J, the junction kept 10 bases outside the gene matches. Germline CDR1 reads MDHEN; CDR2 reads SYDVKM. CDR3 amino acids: CASSPGTGSFEQYF. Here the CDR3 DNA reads TGTGCCAGCAGTCCCGGGACAGGTTCTTTTGAGCAGTACTTC.

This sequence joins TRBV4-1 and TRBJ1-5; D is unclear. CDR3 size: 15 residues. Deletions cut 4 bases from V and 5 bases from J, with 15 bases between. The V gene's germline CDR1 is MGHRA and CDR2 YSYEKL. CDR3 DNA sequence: TGCGCCAGCAGCCCGCGCCTGCAGGCCGATCAGCCCCAGCATTTT. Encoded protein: CASSPRLQADQPQHF.

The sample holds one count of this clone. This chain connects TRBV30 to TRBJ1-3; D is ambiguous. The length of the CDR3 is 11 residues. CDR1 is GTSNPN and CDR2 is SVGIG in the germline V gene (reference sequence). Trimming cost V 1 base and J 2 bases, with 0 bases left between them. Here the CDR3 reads CAWSAGNTIYF. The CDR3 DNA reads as TGTGCCTGGAGTGCTGGAAACACCATATATTTT.